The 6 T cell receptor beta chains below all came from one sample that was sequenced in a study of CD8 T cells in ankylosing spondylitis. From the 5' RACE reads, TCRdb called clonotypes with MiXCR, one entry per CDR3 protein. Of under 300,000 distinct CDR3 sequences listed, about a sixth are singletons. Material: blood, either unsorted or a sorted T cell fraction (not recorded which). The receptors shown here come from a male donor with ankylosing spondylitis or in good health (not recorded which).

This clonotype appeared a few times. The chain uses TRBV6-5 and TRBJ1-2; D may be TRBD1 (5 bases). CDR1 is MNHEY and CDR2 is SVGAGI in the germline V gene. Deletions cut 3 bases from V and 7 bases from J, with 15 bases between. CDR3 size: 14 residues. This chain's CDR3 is CASSYTGSGLGYTF. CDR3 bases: TGTGCCAGCAGTTATACAGGATCAGGGCTTGGCTACACCTTC.

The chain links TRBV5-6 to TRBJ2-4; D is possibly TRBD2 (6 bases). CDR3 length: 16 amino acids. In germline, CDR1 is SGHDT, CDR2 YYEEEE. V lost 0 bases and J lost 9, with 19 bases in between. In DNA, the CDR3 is TGTGCCAGCAGCTTGGAGCGGGTACGCGAGATTCTCATTCAGTACTTC. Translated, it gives CASSLERVREILIQYF.

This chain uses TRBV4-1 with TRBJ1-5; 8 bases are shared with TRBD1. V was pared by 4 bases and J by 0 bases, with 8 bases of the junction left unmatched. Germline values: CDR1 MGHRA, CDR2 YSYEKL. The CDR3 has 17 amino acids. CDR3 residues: CASSPGQEPYSNQPQHF. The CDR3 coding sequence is TGCGCCAGCAGCCCGGGACAGGAACCTTATAGCAATCAGCCCCAGCATTTT.

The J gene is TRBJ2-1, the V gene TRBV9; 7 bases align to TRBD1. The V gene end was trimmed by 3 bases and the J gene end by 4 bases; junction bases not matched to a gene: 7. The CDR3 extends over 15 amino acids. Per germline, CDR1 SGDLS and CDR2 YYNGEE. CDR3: CASSASGTAYNEQFF. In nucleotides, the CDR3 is TGTGCCAGCAGCGCCTCCGGGACAGCATACAATGAGCAGTTCTTC.

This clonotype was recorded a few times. CDR3 protein: CASSWEGGNYGYTF. The CDR3, as DNA: TGTGCCAGCAGCTGGGAGGGCGGAAATTATGGCTACACCTTC. The chain employs TRBV4-2 and TRBJ1-2; D not certain. Between the trimmed V and J ends, which lost 5 bases and 5 bases, there was a span of 15 bases. Germline V gives CDR1 LGHNA, CDR2 YNFKEQ. The CDR3 contains 14 residues.

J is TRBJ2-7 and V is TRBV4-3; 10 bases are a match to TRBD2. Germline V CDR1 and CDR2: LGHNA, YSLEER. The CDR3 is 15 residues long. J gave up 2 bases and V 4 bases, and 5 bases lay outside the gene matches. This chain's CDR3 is CASSPGTSATYEQYF. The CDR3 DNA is TGCGCCAGCAGCCCCGGGACTAGCGCGACCTACGAGCAGTACTTC.